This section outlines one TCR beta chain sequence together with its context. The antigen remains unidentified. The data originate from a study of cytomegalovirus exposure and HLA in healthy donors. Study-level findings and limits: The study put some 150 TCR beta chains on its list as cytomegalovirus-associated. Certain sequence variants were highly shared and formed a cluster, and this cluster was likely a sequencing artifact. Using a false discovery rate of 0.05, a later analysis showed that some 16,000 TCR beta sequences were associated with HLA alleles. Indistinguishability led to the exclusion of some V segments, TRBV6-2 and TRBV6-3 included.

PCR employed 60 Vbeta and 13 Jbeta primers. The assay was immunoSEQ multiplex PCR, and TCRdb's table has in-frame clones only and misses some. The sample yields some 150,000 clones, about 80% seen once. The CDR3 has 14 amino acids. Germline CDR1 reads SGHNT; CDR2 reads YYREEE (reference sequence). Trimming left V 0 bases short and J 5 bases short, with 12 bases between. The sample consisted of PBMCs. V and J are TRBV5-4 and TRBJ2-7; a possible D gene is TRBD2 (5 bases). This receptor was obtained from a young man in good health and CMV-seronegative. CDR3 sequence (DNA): TGTGCCAGCAGCTTGGGCGGGCTGGGAAACGAGCAGTACTTC. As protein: CASSLGGLGNEQYF.